This T cell receptor (beta chain) was recovered during a study of patients and donors after allogeneic stem cell transplantation. One entry per CDR3 protein results from TCRdb running MiXCR on the RT-PCR reads. This table holds roughly 150,000 distinct CDR3 sequences, nearly 25% found once. The sequence was collected from a human donor who was either an allogeneic HSCT recipient or a stem cell or donor lymphocyte infusion donor (not recorded which). It is not recorded whose cells these are; they may come from a transplant donor. What was sequenced was blood, either unsorted or a sorted T cell fraction (not recorded which).

The CDR3 bases are TGTGCCAGCAGTCAAACTTTACCCCGGGGCATTGGGAACACCATATATTTT. This encodes CASSQTLPRGIGNTIYF. The V and J genes are TRBV12-3 or TRBV12-4 and TRBJ1-3, with D possibly TRBD1 on 5 matching bases. There are 17 residues in the CDR3. V was pared by 5 bases and J by 7 bases, with 24 bases between.